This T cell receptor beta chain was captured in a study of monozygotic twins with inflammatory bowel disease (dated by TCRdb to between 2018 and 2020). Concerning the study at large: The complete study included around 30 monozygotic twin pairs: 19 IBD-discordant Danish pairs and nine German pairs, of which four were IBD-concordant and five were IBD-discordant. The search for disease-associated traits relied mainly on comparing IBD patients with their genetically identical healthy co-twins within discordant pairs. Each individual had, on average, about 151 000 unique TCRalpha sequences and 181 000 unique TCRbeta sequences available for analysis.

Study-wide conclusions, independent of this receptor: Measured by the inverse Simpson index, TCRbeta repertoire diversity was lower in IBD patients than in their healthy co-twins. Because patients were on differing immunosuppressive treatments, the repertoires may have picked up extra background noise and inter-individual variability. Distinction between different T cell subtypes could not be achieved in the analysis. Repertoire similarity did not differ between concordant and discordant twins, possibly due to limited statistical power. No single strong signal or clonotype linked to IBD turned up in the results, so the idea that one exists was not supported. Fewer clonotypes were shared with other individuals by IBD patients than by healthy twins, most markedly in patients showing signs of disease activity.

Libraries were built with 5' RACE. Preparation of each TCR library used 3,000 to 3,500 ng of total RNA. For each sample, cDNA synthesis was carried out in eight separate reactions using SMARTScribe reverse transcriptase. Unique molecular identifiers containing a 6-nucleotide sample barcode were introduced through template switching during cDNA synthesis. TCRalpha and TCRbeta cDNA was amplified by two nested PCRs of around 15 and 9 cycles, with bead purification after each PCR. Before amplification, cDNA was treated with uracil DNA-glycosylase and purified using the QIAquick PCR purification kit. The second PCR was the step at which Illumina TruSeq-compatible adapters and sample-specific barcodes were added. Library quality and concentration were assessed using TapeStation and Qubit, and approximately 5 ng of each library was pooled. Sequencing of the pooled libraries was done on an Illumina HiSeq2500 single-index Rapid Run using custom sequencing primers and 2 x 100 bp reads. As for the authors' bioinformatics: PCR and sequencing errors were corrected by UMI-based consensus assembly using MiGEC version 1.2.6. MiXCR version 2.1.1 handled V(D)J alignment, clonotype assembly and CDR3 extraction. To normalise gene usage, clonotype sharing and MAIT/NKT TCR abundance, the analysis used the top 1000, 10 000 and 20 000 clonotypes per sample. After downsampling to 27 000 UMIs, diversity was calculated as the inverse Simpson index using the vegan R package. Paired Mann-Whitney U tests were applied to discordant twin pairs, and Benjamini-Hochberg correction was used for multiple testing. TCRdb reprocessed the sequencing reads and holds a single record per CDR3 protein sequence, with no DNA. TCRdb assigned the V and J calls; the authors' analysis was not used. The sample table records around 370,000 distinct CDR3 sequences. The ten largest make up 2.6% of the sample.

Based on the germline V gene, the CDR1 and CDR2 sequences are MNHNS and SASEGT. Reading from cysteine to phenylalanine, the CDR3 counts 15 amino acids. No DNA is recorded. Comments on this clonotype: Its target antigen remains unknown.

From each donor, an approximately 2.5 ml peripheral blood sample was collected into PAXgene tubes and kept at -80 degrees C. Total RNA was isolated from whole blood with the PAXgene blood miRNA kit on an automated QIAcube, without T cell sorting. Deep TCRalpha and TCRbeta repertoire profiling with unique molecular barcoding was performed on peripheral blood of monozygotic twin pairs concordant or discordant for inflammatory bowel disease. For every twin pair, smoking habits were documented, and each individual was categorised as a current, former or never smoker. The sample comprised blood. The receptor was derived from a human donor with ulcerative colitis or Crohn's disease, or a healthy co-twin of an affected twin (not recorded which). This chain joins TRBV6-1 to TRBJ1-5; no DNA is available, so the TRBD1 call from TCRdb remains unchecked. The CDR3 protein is CASSGDRVGNQPQHF.